Following are 19 T cell receptor delta chains from one sample sequenced in a study of DNA immune sequencing with unique molecular identifiers. Genomic DNA underwent 32-plex PCR targeting all 8 TRDV and 4 TRDJ genes. In about 3 barcoding PCR cycles, molecules received a 12-nucleotide UMI, then adapter PCR followed. TCRdb re-identified clones in the multiplex PCR reads via CATT. The table shows several thousand delta-chain clones, with about a tenth occurring only once. The material sequenced was gamma-delta T cells enriched from blood buffy coat, or unenriched PBMCs (not recorded which). Source of these receptors: a human donor in good health.

As regards this clone: One base separates it from a far larger clone, so it is likely a read error. At the DNA level, this CDR3 is encoded by other sequences in the same sample as well. This chain uses TRDV2 with TRDJ3; the D gene could be TRDD1 or TRDD3 (5 bases each). V was cut by 2 bases and J by 0 bases, with 13 bases left in between. The CDR3 runs to 18 residues. The V gene's germline CDR1 is GEAIGNYY and CDR2 EKD. This CDR3 is CACDKILGSSWDTRQMFF. DNA of the CDR3: TGTGCCTGTGACAAAATATTGGGGAGCTCCTGGGACACCCGACAGATGTTTTTC.

This clone occurred a few times. This likely came from a read error, as a far larger clone is one base away. Other DNA sequences of this sample code for an identical CDR3. The V gene is TRDV2, the J gene TRDJ2; the match to TRDD3 covers 12 bases. The germline gives CDR1 GEAIGNYY, CDR2 EKD. The CDR3 covers 18 residues. CDR3 loop: CACDTLLGDTSLTAQLFF. The CDR3 bases are TGTGCTTGTGACACCCTACTGGGGGATACTTCTCTGACAGCACAACTCTTCTTT.

This clone was picked up a small number of times. For this DNA, TCRdb reports the protein of a much larger clone, which diverges at residue 10, most likely from a read error; the protein presented here is translated directly from the DNA. This chain joins TRDV2 and TRDJ3, with no clear D. The CDR3 is 19 residues long. Germline V CDR1 and CDR2: GEAIGNYY, EKD. V lost 3 bases and J 0 bases, leaving 17 bases between the germline ends. The CDR3 nucleotides are TGTGCCTGTGACCAAATCAAGGAGGAGTCCTCCTGGGACACCCGACAGATGTTTTTC. This sequence encodes CACDQIKEESSWDTRQMFF.

In regard to this clone: A far larger clone lies a single base away; this is likely a read error. The CDR3 coding sequence is TGTGCTCTTGGGGACCTACCAAGGACTTCCTACGTCCGGGGGGGGATGTACACCGATAAACTCATCTTT. This gives the protein CALGDLPRTSYVRGGMYTDKLIF. The chain carries TRDV1 and TRDJ1; the D gene is possibly TRDD2 (8 bases). TCRdb supplies no J gene; here it was assigned by aligning the nucleotide sequence to germline. CDR1 TSWWSYY and CDR2 QGS come from the germline V gene. The germline V and J ends were trimmed by 3 bases and 0 bases, with 35 bases remaining between them. This CDR3 contains 23 residues.

On this clone: This DNA's translation differs at residue 12 from TCRdb's protein, which comes from a much larger clone; a read error is likely, and the protein shown is translated from the DNA. The same CDR3 also results from other DNA sequences found in this sample. V usage is TRDV2 and J usage is TRDJ3, with D perhaps matching TRDD3 (5 bases). Germline-derived CDR1 and CDR2 are GEAIGNYY and EKD. The CDR3 totals 19 residues. The CDR3 here is CACDTAGGASSRDTRQMFF. Written as DNA, the CDR3 is TGTGCCTGTGACACCGCCGGGGGGGCTAGCTCCCGGGACACCCGACAGATGTTTTTC.

Worth noting for this clone: This sample also contains other DNA sequences that code for the same CDR3. This chain joins TRDV2 and TRDJ1; 13 bases are shared with TRDD3. Per the germline V gene, CDR1 is GEAIGNYY and CDR2 is EKD. V trimming: 3 bases; J trimming: 2 bases; junction bases outside the gene matches: 14. The CDR3 length is 19 residues. CDR3 in amino acids: CACDPITLLGDTDTDKLIF. CDR3 DNA sequence: TGTGCCTGTGACCCTATAACATTACTGGGGGATACGGATACCGATAAACTCATCTTT.

A word on this clone: The amino acid sequence in TCRdb belongs to a much larger clone and departs from this DNA's translation at residue 9, likely a sequencing read error; the sequence shown is translated from the DNA. The chain links TRDV2 to TRDJ1, with 7 positions matching TRDD3. The CDR3 consists of 17 residues. The trim removed 3 bases at V and 4 bases at J, leaving 16 bases unmatched. CDR1 is GEAIGNYY and CDR2 is EKD in the germline V gene. CDR3 sequence: CACDGVTGVPEGDKLIF. CDR3 sequence (DNA): TGTGCCTGTGACGGCGTTACTGGGGTACCAGAGGGCGATAAACTCATCTTT.

This clone occurred a few times. TCRdb attributes to this sequence the protein of a much larger clone, which differs from the DNA translation at residue 13; a read error is likely, and the protein displayed is translated from the DNA. The chain uses TRDV2 and TRDJ1; TRDD3 matches 12 bases. Trimming took 3 bases from V and 3 from J; bases not matched to a gene: 13. Germline values: CDR1 GEAIGNYY, CDR2 EKD. CDR3 length equals 18 residues. The CDR3 region is CACDLLGDTLLTADKLIF. For the CDR3, the DNA is TGTGCCTGTGACCTTCTGGGGGATACGCTTCTTACCGCCGATAAACTCATCTTT.

Only a few counts were recorded for this clone. TCRdb has a much larger clone's protein, which differs at residue 8 from the translation of this DNA, likely because of a read error; what is shown is the protein translated from the DNA. This chain joins TRDV2 and TRDJ1; no reliable D call. The CDR3 consists of 17 residues. The V end was cut by 0 bases, the J end by 0 bases, with 16 bases between. The germline V gene has CDR1 GEAIGNYY and CDR2 EKD. As DNA, the CDR3 is TGTGCCTGTGACACCCTTACTGTGGGACCCTACACCGATAAACTCATCTTT. Protein product: CACDTLTVGPYTDKLIF.

On this clone: The protein TCRdb lists belongs to a much larger clone and differs from this DNA's translation at residue 17, which points to a read error; the protein shown is made from the DNA. In nucleotides, the CDR3 is TGTGCCTGTGACACCGTCCCAGAACTGGGGGATACGCGCACCGATAAACACATCTTT. Translation: CACDTVPELGDTRTDKHIF. This rearrangement joins TRDV2 to TRDJ1, with TRDD3 matching over 13 bases. The CDR3 is made up of 19 amino acids. Germline CDR1 is GEAIGNYY and CDR2 is EKD.

Concerning this clone itself: The TCRdb protein comes from a much larger clone and disagrees with this DNA's translation at residue 4, likely due to a read error; the protein given here is derived from the DNA. The chain is built from TRDV2 and TRDJ1; TRDD3 agrees at 10 bases. CDR3 length: 15 amino acids. Germline V gives CDR1 GEAIGNYY, CDR2 EKD. The V and J ends lost 6 bases and 4 bases, in that order; junction bases with no gene match: 10. In DNA form, the CDR3 reads TGTGCCTGTACCCCCCTACTGGGGGATCGCGATAAACTCATCTTT. Translated: CACTPLLGDRDKLIF.

This clone showed up just a few times. The V and J genes are TRDV1 and TRDJ1; 11 bases map to TRDD3. This CDR3 is 17 amino acids long. J gave up 3 bases and V 0 bases, and 6 bases lay outside the gene matches. From germline, CDR1 is TSWWSYY and CDR2 QGS. CDR3 sequence reads: CALGELRWGIPSDKLIF. DNA of the CDR3: TGTGCTCTTGGGGAACTACGCTGGGGGATACCGTCCGATAAACTCATCTTT.

This clone showed up many times. This chain uses TRDV2 with TRDJ1; a possible D gene is TRDD3 (5 bases). Deletions cut 1 base from V and 3 bases from J, with 11 bases between. This CDR3 has 14 amino acids. Germline V lookup: CDR1 GEAIGNYY, CDR2 EKD. The CDR3 sequence is CACDTIGGADKLIF. The CDR3 nucleotides read TGTGCCTGTGACACTATAGGGGGTGCCGATAAACTCATCTTT.

This clone was counted between two and nine times. The TCRdb record carries a much larger clone's protein, which differs from this DNA's translation at residue 8; a read error is the likely cause, and the protein listed here is the DNA translation. This chain uses TRDV2 with TRDJ1; perhaps TRDD3 as D (5 bases). The CDR3 is 17 amino acids. Germline assignment: CDR1 GEAIGNYY and CDR2 EKD. The V and J ends lost 0 bases and 1 base respectively, with 17 bases between them. The CDR3 spells CACDTVGAYASTDKLIF. CDR3 DNA: TGTGCCTGTGACACCGTTGGGGCATACGCCTCCACCGATAAACTCATCTTT.

As concerns this clone: Since a far larger clone is one base different, this is likely a read error. This CDR3 is also generated by other DNA sequences in the sample. The rearrangement links TRDV2 to TRDJ1; no clear D. The V gene lost 3 bases and the J gene lost 0 bases, with 16 bases spanning the gap. CDR1 GEAIGNYY and CDR2 EKD come from the germline V gene. The CDR3 sequence is 16 residues long. The CDR3 loop is CACDPSDRKYTDKLIF. Written as DNA, the CDR3 is TGTGCCTGTGACCCATCCGATCGGAAGTACACCGATAAACTCATCTTT.

Of note for this clone: This may arise from a read error, as a much more abundant clone is one base away. At the DNA level, this CDR3 is encoded by other sequences in the same sample as well. V usage is TRDV1 and J usage is TRDJ1; TRDD3 matches at 8 bases. Germline matching of the DNA provided the J gene here, since TCRdb leaves it blank. J gave up 0 bases and V 0 bases, and 45 bases lay outside the gene matches. Germline V gene data show CDR1 as TSWWSYY and CDR2 as QGS. The CDR3 has 30 residues. CDR3 sequence: CALGELLLRPGENLGDGGLIALPYTDKLIF. The CDR3, as DNA: TGTGCTCTTGGGGAACTACTTCTAAGGCCCGGTGAAAACTTGGGGGATGGGGGCCTCATTGCGCTCCCGTACACCGATAAACTCATCTTT.

This clone has just a few counts. One base separates it from a far larger clone, so it is likely a read error. Other DNA sequences of this sample code for an identical CDR3. This chain links TRDV3 with TRDJ2; D may match TRDD2 or TRDD3 (9 bases each). The germline CDR1 and CDR2 sequences are TVYSNPD and GDNSRS (reference sequence). V was pared by 0 bases and J by 3 bases, with 32 bases between. The CDR3 loop spans 21 amino acids. The CDR3 is CAFSLPTSLWGIPFLTAQLFF. The CDR3, as DNA: TGTGCCTTTAGCCTTCCTACGTCTCTCTGGGGGATTCCTTTTCTGACAGCACAACTCTTCTTT.

Remarks on this clone: TCRdb lists the protein of a much larger clone for this DNA, which differs at residue 7, so this is likely a read error; the protein given here is translated from the DNA itself. The chain couples TRDV2 to TRDJ2; 13 bases map to TRDD3. The germline gives CDR1 GEAIGNYY, CDR2 EKD. The CDR3 is 19 amino acids. V shed 4 bases, J shed 4 bases, and the junction held 14 bases outside the gene matches. CDR3 coding DNA: TGTGCCTGTGATCAACTTAGCGGTACTGGGGGATACGCGACAGCACAACTCTTCTTT. It encodes CACDQLSGTGGYATAQLFF.

This clone was found a few times. The TCRdb record carries a much larger clone's protein, which differs from this DNA's translation at residue 13; a read error is the likely cause, and the protein listed here is the DNA translation. This chain joins TRDV2 and TRDJ1; 11 nucleotides align to TRDD3. The germline V gene encodes CDR1 GEAIGNYY and CDR2 EKD. The V segment lost 0 bases and the J segment 6 bases; nucleotides outside the gene matches: 11. The CDR3 is 17 residues long. DNA for the CDR3: TGTGCCTGTGACACCGTTGGGGGATACGCTGGGACCAATAAACTCATCTTT. It specifies CACDTVGGYAGTNKLIF.